A single sample gave rise to the 32 T cell receptor beta chains below, sequenced in a study of T cells in localized non-small cell lung cancer. Here immunoSEQ multiplex PCR was the method, and the copy in TCRdb shows in-frame clones only, minus some. Among about 24,000 clones listed, approximately 91% were seen once. The sequencing used peripheral blood, collected before any cancer treatment. These receptors came from a man aged 35-75 years with stage I squamous cell lung carcinoma.

The V call is TRBV28, the J call TRBJ2-1; 7 positions match TRBD1. Germline values: CDR1 MDHEN, CDR2 SYDVKM. Trimming at V came to 8 bases and at J to 6 bases, leaving 7 bases not matched to a gene. The length of the CDR3 is 13 residues. The CDR3 nucleotides read TGTGCCAGCCGGGACAGTGGGACCAATGAGCAGTTCTTC. This sequence encodes CASRDSGTNEQFF.

This chain uses TRBV18 with TRBJ2-3, with D perhaps matching TRBD1 or TRBD2 (6 bases each). Per germline, CDR1 KGHSH and CDR2 LQKENI. V was clipped by 0 bases and J by 4 bases, with 8 bases between them. This CDR3 has 14 residues. For the CDR3, the DNA is TGTGCCAGCTCACCACCAGGGGGGCCAGATACGCAGTATTTT. Encoded protein: CASSPPGGPDTQYF.

This rearrangement joins TRBV19 to TRBJ1-2, with TRBD1 matching over 7 bases. V lost 4 bases and J lost 5; bases outside the gene matches: 10. Looked up from germline, CDR1 is LNHDA and CDR2 is SQIVND (reference sequence). The CDR3 has 15 amino acids. The CDR3 coding sequence is TGTGCCAGTAGTACGGCGACAGGGTTGGGTTATGGCTACACCTTC. Residues: CASSTATGLGYGYTF. Together with reference TRBV19 and TRBJ1-2, the CDR3 gives the full variable domain: DGGITQSPKYLFRKEGQNVTLSCEQNLNHDAMYWYRQDPGQGLRLIYYSQIVNDFQKGDIAEGYSVSREKKESFPLTVTSAQKNPTAFYLCASSTATGLGYGYTFGSGTRLTVV.

The chain combines TRBV5-1 with TRBJ1-1; a possible D gene is TRBD1 (5 bases). CDR3 length: 15 amino acids. Trimming shortened V by 4 bases and J by 5 bases, and 18 bases separated the two germline ends. Germline V gene data show CDR1 as SGHRS and CDR2 as YFSETQ. The CDR3 bases are TGCGCCAGCAGCATCGATGGGGGAGTAGGGACTGAAGCTTTCTTT. Protein sequence: CASSIDGGVGTEAFF. The variable domain in full, with the rest retrieved from reference TRBV5-1 and TRBJ1-1, is KAGVTQTPRYLIKTRGQQVTLSCSPISGHRSVSWYQQTPGQGLQFLFEYFSETQRNKGNFPGRFSGRQFSNSRSEMNVSTLELGDSALYLCASSIDGGVGTEAFFGQGTRLTVV.

CDR3 bases: TGTGCCAGTAGTATGGGAGGGCTCGAGCAGTACTTC. Residues: CASSMGGLEQYF. V is TRBV19 and J is TRBJ2-7, with 7 nucleotides matching TRBD2. The CDR3 covers 12 residues. Germline V gene sequence: CDR1 LNHDA, CDR2 SQIVND (reference sequence). V lost 3 bases to trimming and J lost 6 bases; unmatched junction nucleotides: 2.

The rearrangement uses TRBV6-6 and TRBJ2-3; no firm D call. The ends were cut back, 8 bases at V and 2 bases at J, with 11 bases in the middle. The CDR3 loop spans 13 amino acids. Germline loops: CDR1 MNHNY, CDR2 SVGAGI (reference sequence). The CDR3 reads CASGTGDTDTQYF. CDR3 sequence (DNA): TGTGCCAGCGGCACTGGGGACACAGATACGCAGTATTTT.

V usage is TRBV28 and J usage is TRBJ2-7; TRBD1 is a possible D gene (6 bases). V was shortened by 5 bases and J by 1 base, with 21 bases between the two germline ends. Germline lookup yields CDR1 MDHEN and CDR2 SYDVKM. The CDR3 is 17 residues long. CDR3 region: CASSPPTKGQGSYEQYF. The CDR3 DNA is TGTGCCAGCAGTCCACCCACCAAGGGACAAGGATCCTACGAGCAGTACTTC.

This chain connects TRBV30 to TRBJ1-2, with 9 bases that match TRBD1. The CDR3 extends over 14 amino acids. CDR1 is GTSNPN and CDR2 is SVGIG in the germline V gene (reference sequence). Trimming removed 2 bases from V and 6 bases from J; junction bases left unmatched: 7. CDR3 sequence reads: CAWSFSQGAHGYTF. CDR3 bases: TGTGCCTGGAGTTTTTCACAGGGGGCTCATGGCTACACCTTC. Full variable domain (rest looked up from reference TRBV30 and TRBJ1-2): SQTIHQWPATLVQPVGSPLSLECTVEGTSNPNLYWYRQAAGRGLQLLFYSVGIGQISSEVPQNLSASRPQDRQFILSSKKLLLSDSGFYLCAWSFSQGAHGYTFGSGTRLTVV.

This chain uses TRBV11-2 with TRBJ2-3; D might be TRBD1 or TRBD2, each matching 5 bases. CDR1 is SGHAT, CDR2 FQNNGV, per germline. Trimming cost V 1 base and J 1 base, with 9 bases left between them. The CDR3 length is 15 residues. The CDR3 DNA sequence: TGTGCCAGCAGCTTAGTTGGGGGTGGCACAGATACGCAGTATTTT. Protein sequence: CASSLVGGGTDTQYF.

The chain joins TRBV28 to TRBJ1-2; D might be TRBD1 (5 bases). This CDR3 spans 14 amino acids. V lost 3 bases and J lost 10, with 18 bases in between. The germline gives CDR1 MDHEN, CDR2 SYDVKM. In nucleotides, the CDR3 is TGTGCCAGCAGTTTGGGTGGGTCAGGGAGACACTACACCTTC. Translating gives CASSLGGSGRHYTF.

The chain joins TRBV6-4 to TRBJ2-3; 11 nucleotides line up with TRBD2. Germline V lookup: CDR1 MRHNA, CDR2 SNTAGT. The CDR3 consists of 14 residues. The ends lost 3 bases at V and 7 bases at J; junction bases unmatched: 3. As DNA, the CDR3 is TGTGCCAGCAGTGAACTAGCGGGGGTTTATACGCAGTATTTT. This gives the protein CASSELAGVYTQYF.

The chain carries TRBV18 and TRBJ1-5; D is perhaps TRBD1 (5 bases). Between the trimmed V and J ends, which lost 4 bases and 6 bases, there was a span of 7 bases. The CDR3 length is 12 residues. Germline lookup yields CDR1 KGHSH and CDR2 LQKENI. The DNA for the CDR3 is TGTGCCAGCTCACTTGACAGTCAGCCCCAGCATTTT. Its protein product is CASSLDSQPQHF.

The J gene is TRBJ2-2, the V gene TRBV11-3, with 9 bases aligning to TRBD1. Looked up from germline, CDR1 is SGHNT and CDR2 is YENEEA. With V trimmed by 4 bases and J by 3 bases, 6 bases remained unmatched. The CDR3 covers 16 residues. The CDR3 nucleotides are TGTGCCAGCAGCTCCCGGGACAGGGAGTACACCGGGGAGCTGTTTTTT. Translation: CASSSRDREYTGELFF.

This clone was picked up a small number of times. The chain combines TRBV2 with TRBJ2-5; D gene uncertain. Trimming stripped 7 bases from V and 1 base from J, with 10 bases between. CDR1 and CDR2 (germline): SNHLY, FYNNEI. The CDR3 is 13 amino acids. The CDR3 bases are TGTGCCAGCAACCGACTTCGCCAAGAGACCCAGTACTTC. Translation gives CASNRLRQETQYF. Drawing the rest from reference TRBV2 and TRBJ2-5, the complete variable domain is EPEVTQTPSHQVTQMGQEVILRCVPISNHLYFYWYRQILGQKVEFLVSFYNNEISEKSEIFDDQFSVERPDGSNFTLKIRSTKLEDSAMYFCASNRLRQETQYFGPGTRLLVL.

This clone was counted once. The chain joins TRBV6-7 to TRBJ2-7; a possible D gene is TRBD1 (5 bases). TRBV6-7 is known as an ORF, though its function is uncertain. Trimming cost V 0 bases and J 4 bases, with 19 bases left between them. This CDR3 has 17 residues. CDR3 region: CASSYSKNRLTCYEQYF. CDR3 DNA: TGTGCCAGCAGTTACTCGAAAAACAGGCTCACCTGTTACGAGCAGTACTTC.

The chain links TRBV9 to TRBJ2-1; 12 nucleotides agree with TRBD2. The CDR3 runs 16 residues. The V gene's germline CDR1 is SGDLS and CDR2 YYNGEE. Unmatched junction bases numbered 2, after V lost 2 bases and J lost 2 bases. CDR3 nucleotide sequence: TGTGCCAGCAGCGTGAGACTAGCGGGGGCCTACAATGAGCAGTTCTTC. It encodes CASSVRLAGAYNEQFF.

The chain employs TRBV7-9 and TRBJ1-3; D is possibly TRBD1 (5 bases). With 7 bases removed from V and 4 bases from J, the gap between germline ends came to 20 bases. CDR3 length equals 16 residues. Germline CDR1 SEHNR, CDR2 FQNEAQ (reference sequence). The CDR3 loop reads CASTLDSFNLGNTIYF. For the CDR3, the DNA is TGTGCCAGCACCCTCGACAGCTTTAACCTCGGAAACACCATATATTTT.

The CDR3 loop is CAWSVIGEGTEAFF. The CDR3 nucleotides are TGTGCCTGGAGTGTAATCGGGGAGGGGACTGAAGCTTTCTTT. The rearrangement links TRBV30 to TRBJ1-1, with a weak D call TRBD1 (5 bases). V was trimmed by 0 bases and J by 5 bases, leaving 13 bases between them. This CDR3 spans 14 amino acids. CDR1 and CDR2 from the germline V gene are GTSNPN and SVGIG (reference sequence).

Here the CDR3 DNA reads TGTGCCAGTAGCTTCATTCCCACCGGGGAGCTGTTTTTT. It translates to CASSFIPTGELFF. The rearrangement uses TRBV19 and TRBJ2-2, with D hard to call. The V gene lost 6 bases and the J gene lost 4 bases, with 9 bases spanning the gap. The germline V gene encodes CDR1 LNHDA and CDR2 SQIVND (reference sequence). This CDR3 region has 13 residues. Full variable domain (rest looked up from reference TRBV19 and TRBJ2-2): DGGITQSPKYLFRKEGQNVTLSCEQNLNHDAMYWYRQDPGQGLRLIYYSQIVNDFQKGDIAEGYSVSREKKESFPLTVTSAQKNPTAFYLCASSFIPTGELFFGEGSRLTVL.

This chain joins TRBV6-5 and TRBJ2-7, with TRBD2 matching 8 bases. Germline V gene data show CDR1 as MNHEY and CDR2 as SVGAGI. Trimming removed 8 bases from V and 0 bases from J; junction bases left unmatched: 9. The CDR3 consists of 15 residues. The chain's CDR3 is CASLGTAGGSYEQYF. CDR3 sequence (DNA): TGTGCCAGCCTTGGGACGGCGGGAGGCTCCTACGAGCAGTACTTC.

This clone was counted a single time. This chain's CDR3 is CASSLATPTDTQYF. The DNA of the CDR3 is TGTGCCAGCAGCCTCGCGACGCCCACGGATACGCAGTATTTT. V usage is TRBV13 and J usage is TRBJ2-3; D is unclear. CDR3 length: 14 residues. The germline CDR1 and CDR2 sequences are PRHDT and FYEKMQ (reference sequence). V was cut by 5 bases and J by 6 bases, with 15 bases left in between.

This sequence joins TRBV28 and TRBJ1-6; 7 nucleotides line up with TRBD1. V shed 6 bases and J 13 bases; nucleotides not matched to a gene: 12. From germline, CDR1 is MDHEN and CDR2 SYDVKM. CDR3 length equals 14 residues. This CDR3 reads CASSPTGTHRPLHF. CDR3 bases: TGTGCCAGCAGCCCGACAGGGACCCACCGGCCCCTCCACTTT. The variable domain in full, with the rest retrieved from reference TRBV28 and TRBJ1-6, is DVKVTQSSRYLVKRTGEKVFLECVQDMDHENMFWYRQDPGLGLRLIYFSYDVKMKEKGDIPEGYSVSREKKERFSLILESASTNQTSMYLCASSPTGTHRPLHFGNGTRLTVT.

This clone was observed once. The chain has TRBV6-1 and TRBJ1-4; D possibly corresponds to TRBD1 (6 bases). The CDR3 runs to 15 residues. V lost 4 bases and J lost 8, with 17 bases in between. Germline lookup yields CDR1 MNHNS and CDR2 SASEGT. Here the CDR3 reads CASSGRGASREKLFF. DNA of the CDR3: TGTGCCAGCAGTGGTAGGGGGGCCTCACGGGAAAAACTGTTTTTT.

The chain links TRBV5-1 to TRBJ2-7, with a tentative D call TRBD2 (5 bases). Trimming took off 4 bases at V and 3 bases at J, with 11 bases between the two ends. Looked up from germline, CDR1 is SGHRS and CDR2 is YFSETQ. CDR3 length: 13 amino acids. This CDR3 is CASSRAGSYEQYF. The DNA of the CDR3 is TGCGCCAGCAGCCGTGCGGGCAGCTACGAGCAGTACTTC.

V and J are TRBV21-1 and TRBJ2-1. TRBV21-1 counts as a pseudogene. The CDR3 runs to 11 residues. CDR3 residues: CASRVNNEQFF. The CDR3 DNA reads TGTGCCAGCAGGGTAAACAATGAGCAGTTCTTC.

The rearrangement uses TRBV2 and TRBJ2-7; 7 bases map to TRBD2. CDR3 length equals 15 residues. Germline values: CDR1 SNHLY, CDR2 FYNNEI. After removal of 1 base from V and 11 bases from J, the junction contained 14 bases not matched to a gene. The CDR3 coding sequence is TGTGCCAGCAGTGAAGGGGTAAGGCAGGGAGGGCTCAAGTACTTC. Its translation: CASSEGVRQGGLKYF.

The chain has TRBV19 and TRBJ2-7, with 7 bases that match TRBD1. There are 16 residues in the CDR3. Germline V gene lookup returns CDR1 LNHDA and CDR2 SQIVND (reference sequence). J lost 2 bases, V lost 5 bases, and 12 bases had no gene match. The CDR3 DNA reads TGTGCCAGTAGTGACCAAGGGGGCTATAAGGCCTACGAGCAGTACTTC. Its translation is CASSDQGGYKAYEQYF.

The chain employs TRBV18 and TRBJ2-7; 7 bases are a match to TRBD1. V was clipped by 3 bases and J by 2 bases; unmatched bases: 7. The length of the CDR3 is 15 residues. Germline CDR1 and CDR2: KGHSH and LQKENI. Here the CDR3 DNA reads TGTGCCAGCTCACCTCAGGGACAGAAAACCTACGAGCAGTACTTC. This codes for CASSPQGQKTYEQYF.

The chain couples TRBV19 to TRBJ1-5; 7 bases line up with TRBD1. V lost 8 bases to trimming and J lost 3 bases; unmatched junction nucleotides: 10. Germline-derived CDR1 and CDR2 are LNHDA and SQIVND (reference sequence). The CDR3 runs to 15 residues. The CDR3 DNA follows: TGTGCCAGTCGTAGACAGGGAGATACCAATCAGCCCCAGCATTTT. It yields the protein CASRRQGDTNQPQHF.

This clone occurred once. Mismatch with germline at one junction end may stem from a read error. This same CDR3 is encoded by further DNA sequences in the sample. The chain has TRBV6-1 and TRBJ1-3, with TRBD1 matching 7 bases. The CDR3 contains 14 residues. Germline CDR1 MNHNS, CDR2 SASEGT. The CDR3, as DNA: TGTGCCAGCACGGGACAGACGTCTGGAAACACCATATACTTT. Its protein product is CASTGQTSGNTIYF.

V is TRBV2 and J is TRBJ1-2; D unclear. Per the germline V gene, CDR1 is SNHLY and CDR2 is FYNNEI. The CDR3 extends over 14 amino acids. V was pared by 3 bases and J by 1 base, with 9 bases between. This chain's CDR3 is CASSDAGGNYGYTF. The CDR3 nucleotides read TGTGCCAGCAGTGATGCGGGAGGTAACTATGGCTACACCTTC.

The rearrangement uses TRBV6-1 and TRBJ2-4; 9 bases match TRBD2. The CDR3 is made up of 13 amino acids. Per germline, CDR1 MNHNS and CDR2 SASEGT. Unmatched junction bases numbered 4, after V lost 4 bases and J lost 9 bases. The CDR3 DNA reads TGTGCCAGCAGTGGAACAGCGGGGGGCATTCAGTACTTC. Amino acids: CASSGTAGGIQYF.